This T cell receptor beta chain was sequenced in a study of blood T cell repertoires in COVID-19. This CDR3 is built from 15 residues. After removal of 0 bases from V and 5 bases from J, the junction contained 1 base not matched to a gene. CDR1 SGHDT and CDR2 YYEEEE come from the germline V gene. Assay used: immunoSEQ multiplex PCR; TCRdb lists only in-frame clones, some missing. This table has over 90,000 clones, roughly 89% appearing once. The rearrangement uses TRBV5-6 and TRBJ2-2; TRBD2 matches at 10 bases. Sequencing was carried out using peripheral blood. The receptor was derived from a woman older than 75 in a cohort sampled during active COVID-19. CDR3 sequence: CASSLVLAGTGELFF. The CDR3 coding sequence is TGTGCCAGCAGCTTGGTACTAGCGGGGACCGGGGAGCTGTTTTTT.